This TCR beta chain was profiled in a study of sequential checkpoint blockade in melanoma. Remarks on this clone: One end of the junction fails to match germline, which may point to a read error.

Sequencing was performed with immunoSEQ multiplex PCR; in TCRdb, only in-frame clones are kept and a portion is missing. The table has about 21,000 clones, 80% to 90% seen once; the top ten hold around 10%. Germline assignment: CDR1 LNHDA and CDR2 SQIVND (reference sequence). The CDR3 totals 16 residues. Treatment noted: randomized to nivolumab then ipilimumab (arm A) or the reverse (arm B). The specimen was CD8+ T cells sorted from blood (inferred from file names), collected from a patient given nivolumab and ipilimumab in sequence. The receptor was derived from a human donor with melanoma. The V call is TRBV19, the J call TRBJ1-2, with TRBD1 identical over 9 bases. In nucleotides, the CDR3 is TGTGCCAGTAGTGTAGACTACAGGGGGCGCGACTATGGCTACACCTTC. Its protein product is CASSVDYRGRDYGYTF.